The clone carrying this TCR beta chain was seen repeatedly, ten times or more. J was trimmed by 2 bases and V by 0 bases; bases with no gene match: 14. CDR3 length equals 21 residues. CDR1 and CDR2 from the germline V gene are LNHNV and YYDKDF (reference sequence). According to the study, TCR beta libraries were built with iRepertoire HTBI primers and CDR3-region Arm-PCR. TCRdb recomputed calls from the multiplex PCR reads with MiXCR, one row per CDR3 protein. Here the sample spans around 400,000 distinct CDR3 sequences, approximately 25% being singletons. Time point indicated: persistent/refractory GD, antithyroid drugs over 5 years with positive TRAb. Isolated PBMC RNA provided the starting material for the TCR library. These data belong to a study of regulatory T cells in long-lasting Graves disease.

The source is a woman in her 40s with Graves disease. The specimen comprised peripheral blood mononuclear cells (PBMCs), sampled when the disease was refractory, from a patient treated with antithyroid drugs. The chain is built from TRBV15 and TRBJ2-2, with 11 bases matching TRBD2. CDR3 sequence (DNA): TGTGCCACCAGCAGAGATAGTGCACGGTACCTAGCGGGAGGTAACACCGGGGAGCTGTTTTTT. Residues: CATSRDSARYLAGGNTGELFF.